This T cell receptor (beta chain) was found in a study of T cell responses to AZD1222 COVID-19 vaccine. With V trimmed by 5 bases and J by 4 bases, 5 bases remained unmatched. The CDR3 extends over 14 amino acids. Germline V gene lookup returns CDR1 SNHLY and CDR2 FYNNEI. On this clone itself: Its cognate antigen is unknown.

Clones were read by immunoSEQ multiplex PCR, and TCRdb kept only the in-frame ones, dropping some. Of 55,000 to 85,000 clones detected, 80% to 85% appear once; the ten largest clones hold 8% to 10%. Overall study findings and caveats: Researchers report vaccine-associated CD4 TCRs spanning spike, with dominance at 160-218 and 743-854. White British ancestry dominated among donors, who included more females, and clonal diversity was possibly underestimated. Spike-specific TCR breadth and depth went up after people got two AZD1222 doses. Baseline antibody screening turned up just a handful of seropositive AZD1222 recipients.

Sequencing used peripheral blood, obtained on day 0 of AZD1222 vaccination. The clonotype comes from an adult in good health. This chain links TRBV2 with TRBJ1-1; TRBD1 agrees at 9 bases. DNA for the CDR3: TGTGCCAGCAGTTGGGGACAGGGAGGCACTGAAGCTTTCTTT. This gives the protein CASSWGQGGTEAFF.